One sample yielded the 5 T cell receptor beta chains listed below, sequenced in a study of shared clonotypes between healthy human individuals. CD45RO-negative CD8 cells positively selected for CCR7 made up the naive population, which excluded terminally differentiated effector memory CD45RA+ cells. The data were produced by immunoSEQ multiplex PCR, yet TCRdb's version contains in-frame clones alone and is incomplete. The data show fewer than 1 million clones, approximately 96% seen once. Sequenced input: naive CD8+ T cells sorted from blood. These receptors came from a man aged 25-45 years in good health.

The chain uses TRBV5-1 and TRBJ2-3, with a tentative D call TRBD2 (5 bases). Germline values: CDR1 SGHRS, CDR2 YFSETQ. The CDR3 loop spans 15 amino acids. V dropped 5 bases and J dropped 2 bases, with 15 bases sitting between them. This CDR3 is CASRSSEADTDTQYF. The CDR3, as DNA: TGCGCCAGCAGAAGTTCTGAAGCGGACACAGATACGCAGTATTTT.

The V and J genes are TRBV5-1 and TRBJ2-7, with 11 bases matching TRBD2. The CDR3 is 14 amino acids. The germline gives CDR1 SGHRS, CDR2 YFSETQ. V was clipped by 2 bases and J by 3 bases; unmatched bases: 1. The CDR3: CASSFTSGSYEQYF. The CDR3 DNA is TGCGCCAGCAGCTTTACTAGCGGGAGCTACGAGCAGTACTTC.

The genes are TRBV5-6 and TRBJ2-7; 10 bases map to TRBD1. Losses at the gene ends were 4 bases for V and 4 bases for J; bases not matched to a gene: 5. The germline CDR1 and CDR2 sequences are SGHDT and YYEEEE. The CDR3 totals 14 residues. The CDR3 nucleotides read TGTGCCAGCAGCCCGGGGACAGGGGAGTACGAGCAGTACTTC. Residues: CASSPGTGEYEQYF.

Of note for this clone: This CDR3 is also generated by other DNA sequences in the sample. The chain is built from TRBV9 and TRBJ2-7; TRBD1 aligns across 10 bases. The V gene's germline CDR1 is SGDLS and CDR2 YYNGEE. This CDR3 has 14 residues. The V segment lost 4 bases and the J segment 2 bases; nucleotides outside the gene matches: 3. The CDR3: CASSPGQGAYEQYF. The CDR3 DNA follows: TGTGCCAGCAGCCCCGGACAGGGGGCCTACGAGCAGTACTTC. The full variable domain, in which reference TRBV9 and TRBJ2-7 provide the parts outside the CDR3, is DSGVTQTPKHLITATGQRVTLRCSPRSGDLSVYWYQQSLDQGLQFLIQYYNGEERAKGNILERFSAQQFPDLHSELNLSSLELGDSALYFCASSPGQGAYEQYFGPGTRLTVT.

The chain couples TRBV29-1 to TRBJ1-1; D might be TRBD1 (5 bases). Trimming cost V 4 bases and J 4 bases, with 13 bases left between them. The CDR3 contains 13 residues. CDR1 SQVTM and CDR2 ANQGSEA come from the germline V gene. The CDR3 sequence is CSVVRVGGTEAFF. DNA for the CDR3: TGCAGCGTTGTCAGGGTTGGGGGCACTGAAGCTTTCTTT.